This entry features one T cell receptor beta chain sequence. No antigen is known for it. It has no much larger one-base neighbor in the sample; base qualities were not kept. This record comes from a study of cytomegalovirus exposure and HLA in healthy donors (dated by TCRdb to about 2017). Regarding the study in general: According to a later analysis, the approximately 120 validation repertoires were produced on the same platform as the 600 to 850 repertoires of the first cohort. The study combined high-throughput TCR immunosequencing, statistical association of individual TCRs with disease status, and machine learning to predict cytomegalovirus infection status. Besides the first cohort of hundreds of subjects, a separate validation cohort made up of over 100 different subjects was used. The study was designed to test whether signatures of past pathogen exposure could be identified by cataloging public T cell receptors.

Beyond this particular receptor, the publication reports: According to the authors, the approach could potentially be generalized to other disease states and immunological phenotypes. A later analysis lacked HLA typing for the validation cohort, so it scored co-occurrence in that cohort across all 120 or so repertoires. The classifier was reported to diagnose cytomegalovirus status with high specificity and sensitivity in both the original and validation cohorts. In vitro tests confirmed that a few of the cytomegalovirus-associated TCR beta chains recognize cytomegalovirus antigens. Of the cluster scores, 85% to 95% were above 0 in a later analysis, which found that TCRs clustered in the first cohort also tended to co-occur in the 120 validation repertoires. A total of roughly 160 TCR beta chains were listed by the study as associated with cytomegalovirus. Across donors, most TCR sequences were observed very rarely, whereas some public TCRs were present in many individuals.

The library came from the immunoSEQ multiplex PCR assay. In the source study's methods: To diagnose cytomegalovirus status from the catalog of TCR beta chain sequences, a statistical classification framework was built. As stored in TCRdb, this immuneACCESS dataset retains in-frame rearrangements with V and J assigned. A fraction of the clones does not appear; measured against another copy, unresolved V genes explain less than half of the discrepancy, and the remainder lacks a known reason. D and trimming come from the DNA, and the V and J calls and clone size come from that table. This sample holds a few hundred thousand clones; just over 85% were observed only once. The biggest ten clones account for about 0.8% of the sample. Separate from the approximately 670-subject first cohort, the validation cohort of about 130 subjects was the group to which the donors belonged. What was sequenced was PBMCs. The sequence derives from a woman in her late teens or twenties in good health and CMV-seronegative.

The CDR3 protein: CASSQDGGIPEQYF. The DNA reads as follows: TGCGCCAGCAGCCAAGATGGGGGCATCCCCGAGCAGTACTTC. The sequence links TRBV4-3 to TRBJ2-7; the best D guess is TRBD1, with 6 bases matching. At the junction V is shortened by 0 bases and J by 6 bases, with 12 bases in between. In the germline V gene, CDR1 corresponds to LGHNA and CDR2 to YSLEER. The CDR3 goes from the cysteine to the phenylalanine over 14 residues. Only the CDR3 portion is preserved as DNA: 42 bases, with reading frame beginning at the first base.